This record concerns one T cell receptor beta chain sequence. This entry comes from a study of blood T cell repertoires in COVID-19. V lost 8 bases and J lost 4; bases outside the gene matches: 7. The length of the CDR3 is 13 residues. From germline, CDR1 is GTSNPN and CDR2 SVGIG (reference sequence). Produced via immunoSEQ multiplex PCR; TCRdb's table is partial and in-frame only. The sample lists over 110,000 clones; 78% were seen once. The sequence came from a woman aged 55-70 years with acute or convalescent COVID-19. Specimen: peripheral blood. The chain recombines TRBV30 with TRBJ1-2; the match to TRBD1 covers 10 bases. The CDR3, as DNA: TGTGCCCGTTGGACAGGGGGATTCTATGGCTACACCTTC. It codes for CARWTGGFYGYTF.